This section outlines one T cell receptor beta chain sequence together with its context. As yet, its antigen is unknown. The source of the sample is a study of T cell responses to AZD1222 COVID-19 vaccine. Clones were read by immunoSEQ multiplex PCR, and TCRdb kept only the in-frame ones, dropping some. The data contain approximately 140,000 clones, about 92% of them singletons. Study conclusions and caveats: After the peak T cell response, and only then, were repertoires sampled. White British ancestry dominated among donors, who included more females, and clonal diversity was possibly underestimated.

Germline CDR1 SGHNT, CDR2 YENEEA. The V segment lost 5 bases and the J segment 2 bases; nucleotides outside the gene matches: 6. The CDR3 has 15 residues. This chain connects TRBV11-3 to TRBJ2-5, with 9 bases that match TRBD1. The sequence was collected from an adult who received the AZD1222 COVID-19 vaccine. Sample: peripheral blood, taken 28 days after the second AZD1222 dose. The CDR3 is CASSRRQGGQETQYF. The CDR3 DNA reads as TGTGCCAGCAGCCGACGACAGGGGGGTCAAGAGACCCAGTACTTC.